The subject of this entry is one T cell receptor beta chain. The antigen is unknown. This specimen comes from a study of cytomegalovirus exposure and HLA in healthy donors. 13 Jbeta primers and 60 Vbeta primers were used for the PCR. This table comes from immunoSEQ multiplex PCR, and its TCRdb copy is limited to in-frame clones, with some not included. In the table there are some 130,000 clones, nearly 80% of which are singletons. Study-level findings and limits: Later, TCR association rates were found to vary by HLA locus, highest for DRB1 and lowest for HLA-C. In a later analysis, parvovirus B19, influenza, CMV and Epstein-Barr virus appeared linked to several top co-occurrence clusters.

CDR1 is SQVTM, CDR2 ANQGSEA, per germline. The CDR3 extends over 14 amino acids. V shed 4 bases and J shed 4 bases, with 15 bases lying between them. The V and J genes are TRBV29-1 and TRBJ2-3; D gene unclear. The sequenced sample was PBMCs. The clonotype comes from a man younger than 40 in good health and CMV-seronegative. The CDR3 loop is CSVGPPPSPDTQYF. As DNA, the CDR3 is TGCAGCGTTGGGCCCCCTCCTTCCCCAGATACGCAGTATTTT.